These 28 T cell receptor beta chains share one sample of origin, sequenced in a study of T-cell reconstitution after alpha-beta-depleted transplantation in children. Preparation of the TCRbeta library used unique molecular identifiers. TCRdb analysed the PCR reads with MiXCR anew, one entry per CDR3 protein. The sample lists some 840,000 distinct CDR3 sequences, 16% occurring once. This material consisted of PBMCs, mostly from graft donor cells, taken 360 days after TCRalphabeta/CD19-depleted stem cell transplant. These receptor sequences come from a male patient between 5 and 17 years old who had a stem cell transplant for acute lymphoblastic leukemia, so the T cells may come from the graft donor.

This clonotype has more than one count but fewer than ten. The chain couples TRBV2 to TRBJ1-4; TRBD1 aligns across 8 bases. CDR1 and CDR2 (germline): SNHLY, FYNNEI. This CDR3 has 15 residues. V lost 0 bases, J lost 5 bases, and 2 bases stayed unmatched. The CDR3 loop is CASSEAGQENEKLFF. The CDR3, as DNA: TGTGCCAGCAGTGAAGCGGGACAGGAGAATGAAAAACTGTTTTTT.

This chain uses TRBV7-9 with TRBJ2-7, with 8 positions matching TRBD1. The CDR3 contains 16 residues. Per the germline V gene, CDR1 is SEHNR and CDR2 is FQNEAQ (reference sequence). With V trimmed by 5 bases and J by 3 bases, 12 bases remained unmatched. The CDR3 DNA reads as TGTGCCAGCAGCGAGGGACAGGACTGGGCCCTCTACGAGCAGTACTTC. Its protein is CASSEGQDWALYEQYF.

This clonotype has ten or more counts. The chain is built from TRBV20-1 and TRBJ1-2; D unclear. CDR3 size: 13 residues. Per the germline V gene, CDR1 is DFQATT and CDR2 is SNEGSKA (reference sequence). V was trimmed by 0 bases and J by 8 bases, leaving 13 bases between them. The CDR3 DNA sequence: TGCAGTGCTAGAGACCCCCAATTCTCCGGCTACACCTTC. Translation gives CSARDPQFSGYTF.

Many counts were recorded for this clonotype. This chain links TRBV12-3 or TRBV12-4 with TRBJ2-1; D is unresolved. The CDR3 extends over 15 amino acids. Trimming removed 7 bases at V and 10 bases at J, with 23 bases between. The CDR3 is CASKDGSLSQREQFF. In nucleotides, the CDR3 is TGTGCCAGCAAGGACGGTTCCCTATCCCAACGGGAGCAGTTCTTC.

This clonotype was seen a few times. The genes are TRBV6-5 and TRBJ2-1; a possible D gene is TRBD2 (5 bases). The CDR3 extends over 15 amino acids. CDR1 and CDR2 from the germline V gene are MNHEY and SVGAGI. Trimming removed 0 bases at V and 4 bases at J, with 10 bases between. The CDR3 here is CASSYSERRYNEQFF. For the CDR3, the DNA is TGTGCCAGCAGTTACTCGGAGAGGAGGTACAATGAGCAGTTCTTC.

This clonotype was detected only a few times. This rearrangement joins TRBV6-4 to TRBJ2-1; tentative D call: TRBD2 (6 bases). The length of the CDR3 is 15 residues. V shed 2 bases and J shed 9 bases, with 17 bases lying between them. Germline CDR1 and CDR2: MRHNA and SNTAGT. CDR3 in DNA: TGTGCCAGCAGTGACCGGCGAACTAGCATTGGTGAGCAGTTCTTC. Encoded protein: CASSDRRTSIGEQFF.

The CDR3 DNA follows: TGCAGCGTTGAAGCGGGAGGCCAAGAGACCCAGTACTTC. Translating it yields CSVEAGGQETQYF. This chain connects TRBV29-1 to TRBJ2-5; TRBD2 matches 7 bases. The CDR3 covers 13 residues. CDR1 is SQVTM, CDR2 ANQGSEA, per germline. Unmatched junction bases numbered 0, after V lost 1 base and J lost 1 base.

The table lists this clonotype with a few counts. The chain employs TRBV10-2 and TRBJ2-1, with TRBD2 identical over 12 bases. Germline-derived CDR1 and CDR2 are WSHSY and SAAADI. This CDR3 spans 16 amino acids. V was pared by 6 bases and J by 6 bases, with 9 bases of the junction left unmatched. CDR3 loop: CASRQRLAGDRNEQFF. CDR3 DNA: TGCGCCAGCAGGCAGCGACTAGCGGGAGATCGCAATGAGCAGTTCTTC.

This clonotype was recorded many times. The chain is built from TRBV20-1 and TRBJ2-6; D uncertain. V lost 1 base to trimming and J lost 2 bases, with 9 bases between them. From germline, CDR1 is DFQATT and CDR2 SNEGSKA (reference sequence). CDR3 length: 15 amino acids. Here the CDR3 reads CSARVIRPGANVLTF. CDR3 DNA sequence: TGCAGTGCTAGAGTGATCCGGCCTGGGGCCAACGTCCTGACTTTC.

On this clonotype: The junction does not match germline at one end; this may be a read error. The chain uses TRBV7-3 and TRBJ1-2; perhaps TRBD1 as D (6 bases). The CDR3 has 13 residues. Germline V gene lookup returns CDR1 SGHTA and CDR2 FQGTGA. CDR3 sequence (DNA): TGTGCCAGCAGCTTAGGGGCAGGGGATCTTTCCCACTTC. Amino acids: CASSLGAGDLSHF.

This clonotype was counted between two and nine times. This rearrangement joins TRBV12-3 or TRBV12-4 to TRBJ2-3; a possible D gene is TRBD2 (6 bases). This CDR3 is 13 amino acids long. V gave up 6 bases and J gave up 5 bases, with 12 bases separating them. The CDR3 DNA reads as TGTGCCAGCAGCTATCCGGGACTAGATACGCAGTATTTT. The encoded protein is CASSYPGLDTQYF.

The chain employs TRBV7-2 and TRBJ1-2; 8 nucleotides align to TRBD1. After removal of 5 bases from V and 7 bases from J, the junction contained 6 bases not matched to a gene. The CDR3 covers 13 residues. Germline V gene sequence: CDR1 SGHTA, CDR2 FQGNSA. CDR3 in amino acids: CASSARQGPGYTF. The CDR3 coding sequence is TGTGCCAGCAGCGCGAGACAGGGGCCTGGCTACACCTTC. The whole variable domain, filled in from reference TRBV7-2 and TRBJ1-2, reads GAGVSQSPSNKVTEKGKDVELRCDPISGHTALYWYRQSLGQGLEFLIYFQGNSAPDKSGLPSDRFSAERTGGSVSTLTIQRTQQEDSAVYLCASSARQGPGYTFGSGTRLTVV.

The V gene is TRBV6-1, the J gene TRBJ1-5; 7 bases are a match to TRBD1. Germline CDR1 is MNHNS and CDR2 is SASEGT. This CDR3 region has 14 residues. V gave up 6 bases and J gave up 3 bases; unmatched junction bases: 5. This CDR3 is CASRETGANQPQHF. CDR3 in DNA: TGTGCCAGCAGAGAAACAGGGGCCAATCAGCCCCAGCATTTT.

The rearrangement joins TRBV7-9 to TRBJ2-4; D is possibly TRBD1 (6 bases). From germline, CDR1 is SEHNR and CDR2 FQNEAQ (reference sequence). V was clipped by 3 bases and J by 7 bases, with 7 bases between them. CDR3 length: 12 amino acids. The CDR3 protein is CASSFDRNIQYF. Written as DNA, the CDR3 is TGTGCCAGCAGCTTCGACAGGAACATTCAGTACTTC.

This clonotype appeared a few times. This chain joins TRBV10-3 and TRBJ2-6; D is tentatively TRBD1 or TRBD2 (5 bases each). V dropped 6 bases and J dropped 0 bases, with 9 bases sitting between them. The CDR3 covers 15 residues. Germline V gives CDR1 ENHRY, CDR2 SYGVKD. DNA for the CDR3: TGTGCCATCAGGGGGACGGACTCTGGGGCCAACGTCCTGACTTTC. Its protein product is CAIRGTDSGANVLTF.

The gene calls are TRBV4-1 and TRBJ2-7, with D perhaps assigned TRBD1 or TRBD2 (6 bases each). The CDR3 is made up of 13 amino acids. V was cut by 0 bases and J by 9 bases, with 12 bases left in between. Per germline, CDR1 MGHRA and CDR2 YSYEKL. The CDR3 DNA sequence: TGCGCCAGCAGCCAAGATAGGGGGACTTTGCAGTACTTC. Its translation: CASSQDRGTLQYF.

This chain links TRBV27 with TRBJ2-1, with D possibly TRBD2 on 5 matching bases. Trimming removed 7 bases from V and 9 bases from J, with 10 bases in between. The CDR3 has 11 residues. CDR1 and CDR2 (germline): MNHEY, SMNVEV (reference sequence). The CDR3 loop is CASKRVGEQFF. As DNA, the CDR3 is TGTGCCAGCAAGAGGGTCGGTGAGCAGTTCTTC.

V usage is TRBV6-5 and J usage is TRBJ2-7; a weak D match, TRBD2 (6 bases). There are 13 residues in the CDR3. V was trimmed by 0 bases and J by 3 bases, leaving 6 bases between them. Germline loops: CDR1 MNHEY, CDR2 SVGAGI. The CDR3 sequence is CASSYSEGYEQYF. In DNA form, the CDR3 reads TGTGCCAGCAGTTACTCGGAGGGCTACGAGCAGTACTTC.

This clonotype occurred many times. The chain links TRBV20-1 to TRBJ1-2; 7 nucleotides agree with TRBD1. J gave up 4 bases and V 0 bases, and 2 bases lay outside the gene matches. Germline V gene sequence: CDR1 DFQATT, CDR2 SNEGSKA (reference sequence). The CDR3 consists of 13 residues. The CDR3 bases are TGCAGTGCTAGAGATCCAGGGGGCTATGGCTACACCTTC. Its protein is CSARDPGGYGYTF.

This clonotype showed up many times. The chain uses TRBV13 and TRBJ2-7; TRBD1 matches at 9 bases. V shed 5 bases and J 5 bases; nucleotides not matched to a gene: 7. The germline V gene encodes CDR1 PRHDT and CDR2 FYEKMQ (reference sequence). The CDR3 totals 14 residues. The CDR3 sequence: CASSVWDRANEQYF. The CDR3 DNA reads TGTGCCAGCAGCGTATGGGACAGGGCCAACGAGCAGTACTTC.

This clonotype was observed many times. The chain carries TRBV18 and TRBJ2-4, with D possibly being TRBD1 (5 bases). This CDR3 region has 17 residues. Germline CDR1 is KGHSH and CDR2 is LQKENI. V dropped 3 bases and J dropped 0 bases, with 15 bases sitting between them. This chain's CDR3 is CASSPATGQLAKNIQYF. The CDR3 DNA follows: TGTGCCAGCTCACCGGCTACAGGTCAACTAGCCAAAAACATTCAGTACTTC.

This clonotype was observed a few times. The gene calls are TRBV7-9 and TRBJ2-4; TRBD2 is a possible D gene (6 bases). Trimming took 5 bases from V and 11 from J, leaving 10 bases between them. Germline CDR1 is SEHNR and CDR2 is FQNEAQ (reference sequence). This CDR3 spans 11 amino acids. The chain's CDR3 is CASSPPGVQYF. The CDR3 nucleotides are TGTGCCAGCAGCCCCCCGGGGGTTCAGTACTTC.

A few counts support this clonotype. The genes are TRBV20-1 and TRBJ2-7; 11 bases fit TRBD1. This CDR3 has 13 residues. The V gene's germline CDR1 is DFQATT and CDR2 SNEGSKA (reference sequence). Losses at the gene ends were 3 bases for V and 6 bases for J; bases not matched to a gene: 4. Here the CDR3 reads CSARRDRGFEQYF. DNA for the CDR3: TGCAGTGCTAGGAGGGACAGGGGGTTCGAGCAGTACTTC.

This clonotype was detected a few times. The chain couples TRBV27 to TRBJ2-1, with 11 bases fitting TRBD2. Losses at the gene ends were 7 bases for V and 3 bases for J; bases not matched to a gene: 5. Germline CDR1 MNHEY, CDR2 SMNVEV (reference sequence). The CDR3 has 15 residues. Here the CDR3 reads CASTHGTSGYNEQFF. DNA of the CDR3: TGTGCCAGCACCCACGGGACTAGCGGCTACAATGAGCAGTTCTTC.

The genes are TRBV9 and TRBJ2-5; D ambiguous. The V gene's germline CDR1 is SGDLS and CDR2 YYNGEE. Trimming took 3 bases from V and 1 from J, leaving 7 bases between them. The length of the CDR3 is 13 residues. The CDR3 here is CASSGDPQETQYF. CDR3 nucleotide sequence: TGTGCCAGCAGCGGGGATCCCCAAGAGACCCAGTACTTC.

This sequence joins TRBV9 and TRBJ2-3; D could derive from TRBD1 or TRBD2 (6 bases each). The CDR3 extends over 16 amino acids. Germline V gene lookup returns CDR1 SGDLS and CDR2 YYNGEE. V was cut by 0 bases and J by 2 bases, with 13 bases left in between. CDR3 in amino acids: CASSVVEGGPTDTQYF. In DNA, the CDR3 is TGTGCCAGCAGCGTAGTGGAGGGGGGCCCCACAGATACGCAGTATTTT.

V gene TRBV29-1 combines with J gene TRBJ2-6; no definite D call. The CDR3 has 14 residues. The V end lost 1 base, the J end lost 2 bases, and 6 bases lay between the germline ends. Germline CDR1 and CDR2: SQVTM and ANQGSEA. This chain's CDR3 is CSVEGRAGANVLTF. CDR3 nucleotides: TGCAGCGTTGAAGGTAGGGCTGGGGCCAACGTCCTGACTTTC. Full variable domain (remainder filled in from reference TRBV29-1 and TRBJ2-6): SAVISQKPSRDICQRGTSLTIQCQVDSQVTMMFWYRQQPGQSLTLIATANQGSEATYESGFVIDKFPISRPNLTFSTLTVSNMSPEDSSIYLCSVEGRAGANVLTFGAGSRLTVL.

The chain employs TRBV20-1 and TRBJ2-7, with 9 bases lining up with TRBD2. The CDR3 has 14 amino acids. The germline V gene has CDR1 DFQATT and CDR2 SNEGSKA (reference sequence). Trimming at V came to 7 bases and at J to 6 bases, leaving 13 bases not matched to a gene. CDR3 in DNA: TGCAGTGGACTAGGCGGGAGGGCCCTCAGCGAGCAGTACTTC. Translated, it gives CSGLGGRALSEQYF.